This TCR beta chain derives from a study of cytomegalovirus exposure and HLA in healthy donors. Study in general: According to later analysis, the same platform produced the 120 or so validation and several hundred first-cohort repertoires.

Among the 110 or so subjects of the validation cohort, separate from the approximately 700-subject first cohort, were the donors. The V end lost 4 bases, the J end lost 8 bases, and 17 bases lay between the germline ends. Looked up from germline, CDR1 is GTSNPN and CDR2 is SVGIG (reference sequence). The CDR3 contains 14 residues. Study-wide findings and caveats: Confirmation was obtained in vitro that a few CMV-associated chains are specific for CMV antigens. The classifier, whose performance was assessed in both the original and validation cohorts, reportedly diagnosed cytomegalovirus status with high specificity and sensitivity.

A note on this clone: Its antigen is still unknown.

This table comes from immunoSEQ multiplex PCR, and its TCRdb copy is limited to in-frame clones, with some not included. The data contain over 120,000 clones, about nine tenths of them singletons. This chain connects TRBV30 to TRBJ1-4; D not resolved. The sequencing input was PBMCs. The receptor's source is a man aged 18 to 29 in good health and CMV-seropositive. This CDR3 reads CAWIRAGKSEKLFF. CDR3 DNA sequence: TGTGCCTGGATCAGAGCGGGGAAGAGCGAAAAACTGTTTTTT.